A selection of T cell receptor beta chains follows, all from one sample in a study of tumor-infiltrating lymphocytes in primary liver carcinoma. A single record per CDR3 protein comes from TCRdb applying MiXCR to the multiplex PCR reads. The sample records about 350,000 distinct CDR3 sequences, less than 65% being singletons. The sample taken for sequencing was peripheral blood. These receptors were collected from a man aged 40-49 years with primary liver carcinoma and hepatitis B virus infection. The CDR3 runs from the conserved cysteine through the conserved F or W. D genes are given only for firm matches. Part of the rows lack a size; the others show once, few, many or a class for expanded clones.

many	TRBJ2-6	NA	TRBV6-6	TGTGCCAGCAGTCCCCGAAGTTCCTCTGGGGCCAACGTCCTGACTTTC	CASSPRSSSGANVLTF
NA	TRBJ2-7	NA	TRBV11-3	TGTGCCAGCAGCCTCGTACACGGAGTCTACGTGCAGTACTTC	CASSLVHGVYVQYF
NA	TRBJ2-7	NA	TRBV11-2	TGTGTCAGCAGCTTGGGGCAGGGGTCCTACGAGCAGTACTTC	CVSSLGQGSYEQYF
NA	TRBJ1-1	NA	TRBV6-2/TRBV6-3	TGTGCCAGCATTCCCTCGGCCGCGGTCAACACTGGAGCTTTCTTT	CASIPSAAVNTGAFF
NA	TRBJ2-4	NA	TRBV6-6	TGTACCAGCGGATCTGACATTCAGTACTTC	CTSGSDIQYF
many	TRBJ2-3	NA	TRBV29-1	TGCAGCGTTGACCACACAGGGGATACGCAGTATTTT	CSVDHTGDTQYF
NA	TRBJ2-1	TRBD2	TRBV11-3	TGTGCCAGCAGTCTCCAGCGGGATCCTAACAATGAGCAGTTCTTC	CASSLQRDPNNEQFF
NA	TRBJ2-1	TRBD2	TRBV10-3	TGTGCCTCCCAGACTAGCGGGAGCTCTCATGACAATGAGCAGTTCTTC	CASQTSGSSHDNEQFF
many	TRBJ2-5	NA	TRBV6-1	TGTGCCAGCAGGGCAGGTGTGCAGACCCAGTACTTC	CASRAGVQTQYF
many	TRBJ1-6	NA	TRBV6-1	TGTGCCAGCAGGTTCCAGGGTGGTTCACCCCTCCACTTT	CASRFQGGSPLHF
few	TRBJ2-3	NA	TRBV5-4	TGTGCCAGCAGCCCCGGACAGACCACAGATACGCAGTATTTT	CASSPGQTTDTQYF
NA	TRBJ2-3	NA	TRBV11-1	TGTGCCAACAGCCTTAGTGGGGAAAGGGCAGATACGCAATATTTT	CANSLSGERADTQYF
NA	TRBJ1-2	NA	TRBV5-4	TGTGCCAGCAGCTTGTCGGGGCCTGCCTACACCTTC	CASSLSGPAYTF
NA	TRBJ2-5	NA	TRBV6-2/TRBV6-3	TGTGCCAGCAGTTCTGGCTTTGGCGAGACCCAGTACTTC	CASSSGFGETQYF
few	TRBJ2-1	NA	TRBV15	TGTGCCACCAGCAATCGGGGGAAGGAGCAGTTCTTC	CATSNRGKEQFF
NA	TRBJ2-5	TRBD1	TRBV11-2	TGTGCCAGCAGTTCGGGACAGCGAGCTCAAGGGACCCAGTACTTC	CASSSGQRAQGTQYF
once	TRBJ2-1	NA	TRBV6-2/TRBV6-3	TGTGCCAGCAGTTACGCTACAGGATCGGATGAGCAGTTCTTC	CASSYATGSDEQFF
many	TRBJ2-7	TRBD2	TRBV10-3	TGTGCCATCAGAGGGACTAGCGGGCAACTTTACGAGCAGTACTTC	CAIRGTSGQLYEQYF
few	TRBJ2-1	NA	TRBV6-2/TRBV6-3	TGTGCCAGCAGCTACAAAGTGGAGCAGTTCTTC	CASSYKVEQFF
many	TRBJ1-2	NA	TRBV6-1	TGTGCCAGCAGTGAACTAGGGGGACCCTATGGCTACACCTTC	CASSELGGPYGYTF
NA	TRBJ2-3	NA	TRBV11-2	TGTGCCAGCAACTTAGAGGCTGCAGATACGCAGTATTTT	CASNLEAADTQYF
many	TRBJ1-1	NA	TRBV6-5	TGTGCCAGCAGTTACTCGAGGCAGAGAAACACTGAAGCTTTCTTT	CASSYSRQRNTEAFF
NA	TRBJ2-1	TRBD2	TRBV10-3	TGTGCCACCAGTGAGTTCTCGGGCGGGAGGCGCTTGCATGAGCAGTTCTTC	CATSEFSGGRRLHEQFF
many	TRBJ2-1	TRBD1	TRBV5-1	TGCGCCAGCAGTAGACAGGGTGTGGGCGATGAGCAGTTCTTC	CASSRQGVGDEQFF
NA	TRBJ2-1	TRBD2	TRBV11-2	TGTTCCAGCAGCTTTACTAGCGGAGCTTACAACGAGCAGTTCTTC	CSSSFTSGAYNEQFF
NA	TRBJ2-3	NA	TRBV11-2	TGTGCCAGCGACTCCGGGACTTGGAGCACAGATACTCAGTATTTT	CASDSGTWSTDTQYF
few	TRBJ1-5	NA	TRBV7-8	TGTGCCAGCAGCTCGATGCAGGCCCTTAGCAATCAGCCCCAGCATTTT	CASSSMQALSNQPQHF
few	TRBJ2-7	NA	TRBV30	TGTGCCTGGAGTGTGGGATCGTCCTACGAGCAGTACTTC	CAWSVGSSYEQYF
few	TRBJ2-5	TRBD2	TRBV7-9	TGTGCCAGCAGCTTAACCAGCGGGGGAGAGACCCAGTACTTC	CASSLTSGGETQYF
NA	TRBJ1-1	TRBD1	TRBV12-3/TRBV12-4	TGTGCCAGCAGTTTAGTAACAGGGGTCCCTGAAGCTCTCTTT	CASSLVTGVPEALF
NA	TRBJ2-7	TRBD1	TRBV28	TGTGCCAGCCTGGACAGGGCGGCCTACGAGCAGTACTTC	CASLDRAAYEQYF
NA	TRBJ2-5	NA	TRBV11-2	TGTGCAAGCAAAGTTAACGGAATTCATGAGACCCAGTACTTC	CASKVNGIHETQYF
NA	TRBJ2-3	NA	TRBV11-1	TGTGCCAGCAGCTACCGGTACAGGACCCCCACAGGTACGCAGTATTTT	CASSYRYRTPTGTQYF
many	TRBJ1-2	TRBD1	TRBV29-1	TGCAGCGCTCGGACAGGGGGCGCGTTAGGCTACACCTTC	CSARTGGALGYTF
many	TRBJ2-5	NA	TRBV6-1	TGTGCCAGCAGTGCAGGGATTCACGGGACCCAGTACTTC	CASSAGIHGTQYF
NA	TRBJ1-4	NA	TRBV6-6	TGTGCCAGCAATTACTCCAGAGGTAATGAAAAACTGTTTTTT	CASNYSRGNEKLFF
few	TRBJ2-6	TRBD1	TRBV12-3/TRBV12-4	TGTGCCAGCAGTTCGGACAGGGGGGGCTCTGGGGCCAACGTCCTGACTTTC	CASSSDRGGSGANVLTF
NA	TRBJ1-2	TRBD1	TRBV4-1	TGCGCCAGCGGCACACGGACAGGGAACGTGGGGAACTATGGCTACACCTTC	CASGTRTGNVGNYGYTF
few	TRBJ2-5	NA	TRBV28	TGTGCCAGCAGTTCCCCCAGGTTACAAGAGACCCAGTACTTC	CASSSPRLQETQYF
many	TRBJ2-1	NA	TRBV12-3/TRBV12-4	TGTGCCAGCAGTTTGGGTCTGAATGAGCAGTTCTTC	CASSLGLNEQFF
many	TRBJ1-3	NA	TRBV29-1	TGCAGCGTTGAAGATGAGGGGTTCTCTGGAAACACCATATATTTT	CSVEDEGFSGNTIYF
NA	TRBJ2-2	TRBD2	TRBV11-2	TGTACCAGCAGTCTGAGGGAGGGTCTATTAGGGGAGCTGTTTTTT	CTSSLREGLLGELFF
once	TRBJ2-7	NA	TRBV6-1	TGTGTCAGCAGTGAAGTTGGGTCAGCCTACGAGCAGTACTTC	CVSSEVGSAYEQYF
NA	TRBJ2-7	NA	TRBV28	TGTGCCAGCAGTTTAGGAAGGGTCGAGCAGTACTTC	CASSLGRVEQYF
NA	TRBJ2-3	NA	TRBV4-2	TGTGCCAGCAGCGTGACTGGGGGCACAGATACGCAGTATTTT	CASSVTGGTDTQYF
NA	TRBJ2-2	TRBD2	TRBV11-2	TGTGCCGGCAGTTTAGAGCCTAGCGGGATCACCGGGGAGCTGTTTTTT	CAGSLEPSGITGELFF
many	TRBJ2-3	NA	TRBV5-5	TGTGCCAGCAGCAATCTTGGGACAACACGCACAGATACGCAGTATTTT	CASSNLGTTRTDTQYF
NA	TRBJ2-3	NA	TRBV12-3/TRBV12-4	TGTGCCAACAGTTTAACAGATACGCAGTATTTT	CANSLTDTQYF
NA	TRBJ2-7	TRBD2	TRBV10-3	TGTGCCATCAGCAGGCCCGTAGCGGGAGAATCCTACGAGCAGTACTTC	CAISRPVAGESYEQYF
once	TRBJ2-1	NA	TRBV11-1	TGTGCCAGCATCTTGCAGATCAGGGACGATGAGCAGTTCTTC	CASILQIRDDEQFF
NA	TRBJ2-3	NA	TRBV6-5	TGTGCCAGCAGTAACCGGGCAAGCATGGGGGGTACGCAGTATTTT	CASSNRASMGGTQYF
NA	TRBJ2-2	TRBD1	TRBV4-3	TGCGCCAGCAGCCAAGACAGGGGGCGGTCCGGGGAGCTGCTTTTT	CASSQDRGRSGELLF
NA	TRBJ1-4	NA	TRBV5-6	TGTGCCAGCATGAGAGGACAGACCTTTAATGAAAAACTGTTTTTT	CASMRGQTFNEKLFF
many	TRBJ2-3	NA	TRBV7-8	TGTGCCAGCAGCCCAGGTGCGGGATCGGGGGATACGCAGTATTTT	CASSPGAGSGDTQYF
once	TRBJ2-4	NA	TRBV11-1	TGTGCCAGCAGCTTGGGGCAGGGAAACATTCAGTACTTC	CASSLGQGNIQYF
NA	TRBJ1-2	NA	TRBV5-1	TGCGCCAGCAGCTGGGACTTCTATGGCTACACCTTC	CASSWDFYGYTF
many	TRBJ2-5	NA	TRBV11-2	TGTGCCAGCAGCTTAGATAGTGGAGCGGGCGGACTCTTAGAGACCCAGTACTTC	CASSLDSGAGGLLETQYF
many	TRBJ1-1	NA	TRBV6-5	TGTGCCAGCAGTTACTGGGACAACACTGAAGCTTTCTTT	CASSYWDNTEAFF
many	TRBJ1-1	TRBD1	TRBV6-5	TGTGCCAGCACCTCGTGGGGGACAGCGAACACTGAAGCTTTCTTT	CASTSWGTANTEAFF